This is a list of T cell receptor beta chains from one sample in a study of cytomegalovirus exposure and HLA in healthy donors. Assay: immunoSEQ multiplex PCR; the TCRdb copy retains only in-frame clones and omits some. The repertoire holds 220,000 or so clones, with approximately 88% as singletons. The sample consisted of PBMCs. All receptors derive from a woman in her twenties or thirties in good health and CMV-seropositive. Each CDR3 is given with its conserved first and last residue. The D gene is left open where the match is weak. The size field is filled for only some rows; it gives once, few, many or a size class.

TRBD1	TRBV30	TRBJ1-1	-	13	CAWSGTGGIEAFF	TGTGCCTGGAGCGGGACAGGGGGCATTGAAGCTTTCTTT
-	TRBV6-5	TRBJ2-5	-	12	CASSAIEKTQYF	TGTGCCAGCAGTGCCATCGAGAAGACCCAGTACTTC
TRBD2	TRBV6-4	TRBJ2-1	-	14	CASSVSGSNNEQFF	TGTGCCAGCAGTGTTAGCGGGTCTAACAATGAGCAGTTCTTC
TRBD1	TRBV13	TRBJ1-2	-	15	CASSLRGTGEGGYTF	TGTGCCAGCAGCTTACGCGGGACAGGGGAGGGTGGCTACACCTTC
TRBD1	TRBV11-2	TRBJ1-1	-	20	CASSLDRWAQGWESNTEAFF	TGTGCCAGCAGCTTAGATCGGTGGGCACAGGGGTGGGAATCGAACACTGAAGCTTTCTTT
-	TRBV7-2	TRBJ1-1	-	13	CASSFVENTEAFF	TGTGCCAGCAGCTTTGTTGAGAACACTGAAGCTTTCTTT
-	TRBV9	TRBJ2-1	-	11	CASAGYNEQFF	TGTGCCAGCGCGGGTTACAATGAGCAGTTCTTC
TRBD2	TRBV6-5	TRBJ2-1	-	15	CASSYSTSGSNEQFF	TGTGCCAGCAGTTACTCGACTAGCGGGAGTAATGAGCAGTTCTTC
TRBD1	TRBV18	TRBJ2-2	few	15	CASSPQRGQDGELFF	TGTGCCAGCTCACCACAGAGGGGGCAGGACGGGGAGCTGTTTTTT
-	TRBV7-2	TRBJ1-2	-	17	CASSRHGGGQLNYGYTF	TGTGCCAGCAGCCGTCACGGGGGCGGACAACTTAACTATGGCTACACCTTC
-	TRBV27	TRBJ1-1	-	13	CASSHDQLVGAFF	TGTGCCAGCAGCCATGACCAGCTGGTAGGAGCTTTCTTT
-	TRBV27	TRBJ2-3	-	15	CASTRGAAFTDTQYF	TGTGCCAGCACTCGTGGGGCTGCTTTCACAGATACGCAGTATTTT
-	TRBV7-2	TRBJ2-5	-	12	CASSRAGETQYF	TGTGCCAGCAGCAGGGCGGGGGAGACCCAGTACTTC
-	TRBV11-1	TRBJ2-7	few	14	CASSFRGNSKEQYF	TGTGCCAGCAGCTTTAGGGGGAATAGTAAGGAGCAGTACTTC
-	TRBV7-9	TRBJ1-2	-	12	CASSLEVYGYTF	TGTGCCAGCAGCCTGGAAGTCTATGGCTACACCTTC
TRBD1	TRBV18	TRBJ1-3	-	15	CASSEGQGPGNTIYF	TGTGCCAGCTCAGAAGGACAGGGGCCCGGAAACACCATATATTTT
TRBD1	TRBV10-3	TRBJ2-2	-	15	CATKDRGQGTGELFF	TGTGCCACCAAAGACAGGGGGCAGGGCACCGGGGAGCTGTTTTTT
-	TRBV7-2	TRBJ1-1	-	12	CASSWGNTEAFF	TGTGCCAGCAGCTGGGGGAACACTGAAGCTTTCTTT
TRBD1	TRBV2	TRBJ1-1	-	16	CASSAEKQGGGTEAFF	TGTGCCAGCAGTGCGGAGAAACAGGGGGGTGGGACTGAAGCTTTCTTT
-	TRBV5-1	TRBJ1-4	few	15	CASSLGQGTNEKLFF	TGCGCCAGCAGCTTGGGGCAGGGCACTAATGAAAAACTGTTTTTT
-	TRBV10-3	TRBJ1-2	-	13	CAISERGDYGYTF	TGTGCCATCAGTGAGCGAGGGGACTATGGCTACACCTTC
-	TRBV7-2	TRBJ2-3	-	16	CASSLVGGSGTDTQYF	TGTGCCAGCAGCTTGGTCGGGGGCTCGGGCACAGATACGCAGTATTTT
-	TRBV27	TRBJ2-7	-	16	CASSLLAALAPHEQYF	TGTGCCAGCAGTTTACTCGCGGCTCTGGCGCCACACGAGCAGTACTTC
-	TRBV7-2	TRBJ2-7	-	13	CASSLVVRGEQYF	TGTGCCAGCAGCTTAGTAGTAAGGGGGGAGCAGTACTTC
-	TRBV27	TRBJ2-7	once	15	CASSLSRGSLYEQYF	TGTGCCAGCAGTTTATCAAGAGGGAGTCTCTACGAGCAGTACTTC
-	TRBV19	TRBJ2-6	-	15	CASSIVHSGANVLTF	TGTGCCAGTAGTATAGTCCACTCTGGGGCCAACGTCCTGACTTTC
-	TRBV7-8	TRBJ1-2	few	17	CASSLVYRSSSNYGYTF	TGTGCCAGCAGCTTAGTTTACAGGAGTTCTTCTAACTATGGCTACACCTTC
-	TRBV12-5	TRBJ1-2	-	13	CAVTDDRFYGYTF	TGTGCCGTAACCGATGACAGATTCTATGGCTACACCTTC
-	TRBV28	TRBJ2-5	-	12	CASSLGPETQYF	TGTGCCAGCAGTTTGGGACCGGAGACCCAGTACTTC
TRBD1	TRBV29-1	TRBJ1-2	-	13	CSVMTGVFYGYTF	TGCAGCGTTATGACAGGGGTTTTCTATGGCTACACCTTC
TRBD1	TRBV27	TRBJ2-4	-	15	CASSLTGLAKNIQYF	TGTGCCAGCAGTTTGACAGGGTTAGCCAAAAACATTCAGTACTTC
TRBD1	TRBV18	TRBJ2-1	-	16	CASSPGGQGAYNEQFF	TGTGCCAGCTCACCGGGGGGCCAGGGGGCATACAATGAGCAGTTCTTC
TRBD1	TRBV6-5	TRBJ1-2	-	16	CASSSTGTGAFYGYTF	TGTGCCAGCAGTTCCACCGGGACAGGGGCCTTCTACGGCTACACCTTC
-	TRBV20-1	TRBJ2-1	once	11	CSARVGGEQFF	TGCAGTGCTAGAGTGGGTGGGGAGCAGTTCTTC
TRBD2	TRBV7-6	TRBJ2-5	-	16	CASSPMVAGGKETQYF	TGTGCCAGCAGCCCTATGGTAGCGGGAGGGAAAGAGACCCAGTACTTC
TRBD2	TRBV7-3	TRBJ2-7	-	15	CASSLGGGRFYEQYF	TGTGCCAGCAGCTTAGGTGGCGGGAGGTTCTACGAGCAGTACTTC
TRBD2	TRBV4-1	TRBJ2-3	-	17	CASSQAGGPASTDTQYF	TGCGCCAGCAGCCAAGCGGGAGGGCCTGCTAGCACAGATACGCAGTATTTT
TRBD1	TRBV28	TRBJ2-7	-	15	CASRSGQGGTYEQYF	TGTGCCAGCAGATCAGGACAGGGAGGAACCTACGAGCAGTACTTC
-	TRBV28	TRBJ1-4	few	14	CASSLRQGGEKLFF	TGTGCCAGCAGTTTGAGGCAGGGAGGTGAAAAACTGTTTTTT
-	TRBV4-1	TRBJ1-2	-	12	CASSQAGDGYTF	TGCGCCAGCAGCCAGGCAGGCGATGGCTACACCTTC
TRBD1	TRBV27	TRBJ1-2	-	13	CASKPGQGYGYTF	TGTGCCAGCAAACCGGGACAGGGCTATGGCTACACCTTC
-	TRBV6-1	TRBJ1-3	-	15	CASSDLRSSGNTIYF	TGTGCCAGCAGTGATCTGAGGAGCTCTGGAAACACCATATATTTT
-	TRBV9	TRBJ1-4	once	15	CASSVGTGFNEKLFF	TGTGCCAGCAGCGTAGGCACAGGGTTTAATGAAAAACTGTTTTTT
-	TRBV7-2	TRBJ1-2	-	12	CASRSKVGGYTF	TGTGCCAGCAGATCCAAGGTCGGTGGCTACACCTTC
-	TRBV29-1	TRBJ1-1	-	13	CSVEGQLNTEAFF	TGCAGCGTTGAAGGACAGCTGAACACTGAAGCTTTCTTT
-	TRBV6-6	TRBJ1-1	-	15	CASSYLARGDTEAFF	TGTGCCAGCAGTTACTTGGCCCGGGGAGACACTGAAGCTTTCTTT
-	TRBV6-5	TRBJ2-7	-	15	CASRIQAYSSYEQYF	TGTGCCAGCAGAATCCAGGCTTACAGCTCCTACGAGCAGTACTTC
TRBD2	TRBV5-1	TRBJ2-3	-	19	CASSFLAGEAEGRTDTQYF	TGCGCCAGCAGCTTTTTAGCGGGAGAGGCGGAGGGTCGCACAGATACGCAGTATTTT
TRBD2	TRBV7-6	TRBJ2-7	-	16	CASSLLGSGSSYEQYF	TGTGCCAGCAGCCTCCTTGGTAGCGGGTCCTCCTACGAGCAGTACTTC
-	TRBV10-3	TRBJ1-1	-	13	CAISESGITEAFF	TGTGCCATCAGTGAGTCTGGGATCACTGAAGCTTTCTTT
TRBD2	TRBV15	TRBJ2-3	few	15	CATSREAGPTDTQYF	TGTGCCACCAGCAGAGAAGCGGGACCTACAGATACGCAGTATTTT
-	TRBV6-1	TRBJ2-7	-	14	CASRVVGGAVEQYF	TGTGCCAGCAGAGTAGTTGGGGGGGCAGTAGAGCAGTACTTC
TRBD1	TRBV27	TRBJ1-1	-	16	CASSKDRGVVLAEAFF	TGTGCCAGCAGCAAGGACAGGGGGGTTGTGTTGGCTGAAGCTTTCTTT